The 30 T cell receptor beta chains below all came from one sample that was sequenced in a study of blood T cells in healthy people across ages (dated by TCRdb to 2013 to 2016). Libraries were constructed by 5' RACE. The sequencing machine was an Illumina HiSeq 2500. A second PCR of roughly 7 to 12 cycles was run with a J-beta primer mix and a sample-barcoded 5' primer. The public reads were quality trimmed at Q25 with fastp and then assembled into clones with MiXCR by TCRdb, keeping productive beta chains. For every CDR3 protein sequence, its rows merge into one entry that carries the most common genes and DNA. The sample contains fewer than 1,000,000 distinct CDR3 sequences, roughly 44% of them found a single time. The top ten clones comprise about a fifth of the sample. The sample taken for sequencing was blood. These receptors originate from a man aged 55 to 70 in good health.

The chain couples TRBV7-2 to TRBJ1-1, with D perhaps TRBD1 (6 bases). There are 14 residues in the CDR3. CDR1 and CDR2 from the germline V gene are SGHTA and FQGNSA. Trimming took off 7 bases at V and 4 bases at J, with 16 bases between the two ends. DNA for the CDR3: TGTGCCAGCAAACCCGAAGGGGGTAGCACTGAAGCTTTCTTT. This sequence encodes CASKPEGGSTEAFF.

Ten or more counts support this clonotype. The gene calls are TRBV9 and TRBJ2-7, with a weak D call TRBD1 (6 bases). Looked up from germline, CDR1 is SGDLS and CDR2 is YYNGEE. The CDR3 has 13 amino acids. Trimming removed 5 bases from V and 3 bases from J, with 12 bases in between. This CDR3 reads CASSVGADYEQYF. The CDR3 DNA is TGTGCCAGCAGTGTGGGGGCAGACTACGAGCAGTACTTC. Full variable domain (remainder filled in from reference TRBV9 and TRBJ2-7): DSGVTQTPKHLITATGQRVTLRCSPRSGDLSVYWYQQSLDQGLQFLIQYYNGEERAKGNILERFSAQQFPDLHSELNLSSLELGDSALYFCASSVGADYEQYFGPGTRLTVT.

The chain uses TRBV6-2 or TRBV6-3 and TRBJ2-3; 9 bases fit TRBD2. CDR1 is MNHEY, CDR2 SVGEGT, per germline. The CDR3 has 17 residues. The ends lost 6 bases at V and 0 bases at J; junction bases unmatched: 10. The CDR3 bases are TGTGCCAGCAGGGACGCCCTGGCGGGGGGGAGCACAGATACGCAGTATTTT. This gives the protein CASRDALAGGSTDTQYF.

This sequence joins TRBV7-2 and TRBJ2-6, with TRBD1 matching 11 bases. Germline CDR1 is SGHTA and CDR2 is FQGNSA. The CDR3 loop spans 16 amino acids. V lost 5 bases and J lost 1; bases outside the gene matches: 1. The CDR3 loop reads CASSGQGASGANVLTF. CDR3 nucleotides: TGTGCCAGCAGCGGACAGGGGGCGTCTGGGGCCAACGTCCTGACTTTC.

In regard to this clonotype: With a much larger clone just one base away, this may be a read error. This chain uses TRBV4-3 with TRBJ2-1; D gene ambiguous. With the DNA end fitting TRBJ2-7 better, the J assignment may be wrong. Per the germline V gene, CDR1 is LGHNA and CDR2 is YSLEER. This CDR3 has 13 amino acids. The CDR3 protein is CASSQESYNEQYF. The CDR3 DNA reads as TGCGCCAGCAGCCAAGAGTCTTACAATGAGCAGTACTTC.

Only a few counts were recorded for this clonotype. The chain has TRBV27 and TRBJ2-7; TRBD1 matches at 7 bases. From germline, CDR1 is MNHEY and CDR2 SMNVEV (reference sequence). J gave up 2 bases and V 6 bases, and 7 bases lay outside the gene matches. The CDR3 extends over 14 amino acids. CDR3 sequence (DNA): TGTGCCAGCAGCGACCGGACAGGACCCTACGAGCAGTACTTC. It translates to CASSDRTGPYEQYF.

The V call is TRBV21-1, the J call TRBJ2-3; TRBD2 is taken as the D call from the table, unchecked against the DNA. TRBV21-1 is assigned pseudogene status. The CDR3 loop spans 18 amino acids. The CDR3 sequence is CASSKVGGSGGQRDTQYF. The CDR3 nucleotides read TGTGCCAGCAGCAAAGTGGGTGGTAGCGGGGGGCAGCGGGATACGCAGTATTTT.

This clonotype has a handful of counts. The gene calls are TRBV7-2 and TRBJ2-2; D is unresolved. The CDR3 loop spans 10 amino acids. The ends were cut back, 6 bases at V and 7 bases at J, with 3 bases in the middle. Germline lookup yields CDR1 SGHTA and CDR2 FQGNSA. CDR3 DNA sequence: TGTGCCAGCAGGGGCGGGGAGCTGTTTTTT. Translated, it gives CASRGGELFF. The variable domain in full, with the rest retrieved from reference TRBV7-2 and TRBJ2-2, is GAGVSQSPSNKVTEKGKDVELRCDPISGHTALYWYRQSLGQGLEFLIYFQGNSAPDKSGLPSDRFSAERTGGSVSTLTIQRTQQEDSAVYLCASRGGELFFGEGSRLTVL.

A few counts support this clonotype. The genes are TRBV14 and TRBJ2-3; possibly TRBD2 for D (6 bases). The CDR3 spans 15 residues. The V end was cut by 1 base, the J end by 0 bases, with 8 bases between. Germline values: CDR1 SGHDN, CDR2 FVKESK. This CDR3 is CASSQGGTSTDTQYF. As DNA, the CDR3 is TGTGCCAGCAGCCAAGGCGGGACTAGCACAGATACGCAGTATTTT.

The chain combines TRBV27 with TRBJ2-7, with 8 bases that match TRBD1. V gave up 7 bases and J gave up 4 bases; unmatched junction bases: 12. The V gene's germline CDR1 is MNHEY and CDR2 SMNVEV (reference sequence). CDR3 length equals 15 residues. The CDR3 DNA sequence: TGTGCCAGCAAACCGCTCTCTGGACAGGGTTACGAGCAGTACTTC. Translated, it gives CASKPLSGQGYEQYF.

This clonotype came up many times. The gene calls are TRBV7-6 and TRBJ2-7, with D possibly being TRBD1 or TRBD2 (5 bases each). Trimming stripped 2 bases from V and 5 bases from J, with 13 bases between. Germline CDR1 SGHVS, CDR2 FNYEAQ. The CDR3 consists of 14 residues. The CDR3 protein is CASSLQGAHNEQYF. CDR3 in DNA: TGTGCCAGCAGCTTACAGGGAGCCCACAACGAGCAGTACTTC.

The chain links TRBV13 to TRBJ2-2, with D unresolved. The CDR3 covers 13 residues. V was pared by 6 bases and J by 0 bases, with 5 bases between. Germline V gene sequence: CDR1 PRHDT, CDR2 FYEKMQ (reference sequence). DNA for the CDR3: TGTGCCAGCAGAGGTACGAACACCGGGGAGCTGTTTTTT. Amino acids: CASRGTNTGELFF.

The chain employs TRBV15 and TRBJ1-6; D not resolved. Between the trimmed V and J ends, which lost 6 bases and 9 bases, there was a span of 15 bases. Germline lookup yields CDR1 LNHNV and CDR2 YYDKDF (reference sequence). This CDR3 spans 14 amino acids. The CDR3 sequence: CATSRRGMSSPLHF. The CDR3 DNA follows: TGTGCCACCAGTAGGAGAGGGATGAGTTCACCCCTCCACTTT.

The CDR3 region is CASNQGYGYTF. CDR3 bases: TGTGCCAGCAACCAGGGATACGGCTACACCTTC. The V and J genes are TRBV6-2 or TRBV6-3 and TRBJ1-2, with a tentative D call TRBD1 (5 bases). The germline V gene has CDR1 MNHEY and CDR2 SVGEGT. The CDR3 runs 11 residues. V lost 7 bases and J 8 bases, leaving 11 bases between the germline ends.

The chain recombines TRBV5-1 with TRBJ2-1, with 9 positions matching TRBD1. V lost 3 bases, J lost 7 bases, and 8 bases stayed unmatched. The CDR3 is 15 amino acids. Per germline, CDR1 SGHRS and CDR2 YFSETQ. The CDR3 nucleotides are TGCGCCAGCAGCTCACGGACAGGGGATCGGAATGAGCAGTTCTTC. It encodes CASSSRTGDRNEQFF.

This clonotype showed up just once. CDR3: CAQASGGETQFF. Here the CDR3 DNA reads TGTGCCCAGGCTAGCGGGGGAGAGACCCAGTTCTTC. The chain joins TRBV2 to TRBJ2-1, with 10 bases identical to TRBD2. V gave up 11 bases and J gave up 13 bases; unmatched junction bases: 11. In germline, CDR1 is SNHLY, CDR2 FYNNEI. This CDR3 is 12 amino acids long.

This sequence joins TRBV7-9 and TRBJ1-1; a weak D match, TRBD1 (5 bases). The V and J ends lost 5 bases and 0 bases respectively, with 10 bases between them. Germline V gives CDR1 SEHNR, CDR2 FQNEAQ (reference sequence). There are 14 residues in the CDR3. The CDR3 sequence is CASSRGTVNTEAFF. The DNA of the CDR3 is TGTGCCAGCAGCCGTGGGACGGTGAACACTGAAGCTTTCTTT.

The J gene is TRBJ2-1, the V gene TRBV4-3, with TRBD2 identical over 8 bases. Germline lookup yields CDR1 LGHNA and CDR2 YSLEER. Trimming at V came to 4 bases and at J to 15 bases, leaving 8 bases not matched to a gene. The CDR3 extends over 12 amino acids. CDR3 bases: TGCGCCAGCAGCCCCCTTTCGGGGGGGACGTTCTTC. Protein sequence: CASSPLSGGTFF.

V gene TRBV6-5 combines with J gene TRBJ2-3; D perhaps matches TRBD1 (6 bases). This CDR3 comprises 16 residues. Germline values: CDR1 MNHEY, CDR2 SVGAGI. Trimming cost V 5 bases and J 3 bases, with 18 bases left between them. The CDR3, as DNA: TGTGCCAGCAGTCGAACCCTGACAGGTTATACAGATACGCAGTATTTT. This encodes CASSRTLTGYTDTQYF.

CDR3 DNA: TGCGCCAGCAGCTTGGACTCCCGTCCCCAGACCGGGGAGCTGTTTTTT. It codes for CASSLDSRPQTGELFF. The V call is TRBV5-1, the J call TRBJ2-2; the D is unclear. The germline CDR1 and CDR2 sequences are SGHRS and YFSETQ. This CDR3 spans 16 amino acids. V was cut by 0 bases and J by 5 bases, with 14 bases left in between.

The chain combines TRBV7-2 with TRBJ1-5; 7 bases match TRBD1. J was trimmed by 4 bases and V by 1 base; bases with no gene match: 7. The CDR3 has 16 residues. The germline CDR1 and CDR2 sequences are SGHTA and FQGNSA. In DNA, the CDR3 is TGTGCCAGCAGCTTAGGTGGGGACAGATATAATCAGCCCCAGCATTTT. As protein: CASSLGGDRYNQPQHF.

Only a few counts were recorded for this clonotype. The V gene is TRBV29-1, the J gene TRBJ1-5; the D gene is possibly TRBD1 (5 bases). CDR1 and CDR2 from the germline V gene are SQVTM and ANQGSEA. There are 15 residues in the CDR3. Trimming shortened V by 0 bases and J by 2 bases, and 11 bases separated the two germline ends. The CDR3 reads CSVEEGGTGNQPQHF. CDR3 DNA sequence: TGCAGCGTTGAAGAGGGTGGGACGGGCAATCAGCCCCAGCATTTT. Using reference TRBV29-1 and TRBJ1-5 for the parts outside the CDR3, the full variable domain is SAVISQKPSRDICQRGTSLTIQCQVDSQVTMMFWYRQQPGQSLTLIATANQGSEATYESGFVIDKFPISRPNLTFSTLTVSNMSPEDSSIYLCSVEEGGTGNQPQHFGDGTRLSIL.

V gene TRBV15 combines with J gene TRBJ2-7; D not certain. Looked up from germline, CDR1 is LNHNV and CDR2 is YYDKDF (reference sequence). This CDR3 comprises 16 residues. V lost 0 bases, J lost 3 bases, and 15 bases lay in between. The CDR3 DNA reads as TGTGCCACCAGCAGAGATTCGGGCAGTGTCGACTACGAGCAGTACTTC. As protein: CATSRDSGSVDYEQYF.

V is TRBV10-2 and J is TRBJ2-7; 7 bases line up with TRBD1. V dropped 7 bases and J dropped 3; count of bases not matched to a gene: 6. Germline CDR1 WSHSY, CDR2 SAAADI. This CDR3 is 13 amino acids long. CDR3 amino acids: CASTGQEYYEQYF. The CDR3 nucleotides read TGCGCCAGCACCGGACAGGAGTACTACGAGCAGTACTTC.

This clonotype was found many times. This clone may be a read error of a much larger clone one base away. This rearrangement joins TRBV28 to TRBJ2-1; tentatively, D is TRBD1 (5 bases). The J call could be wrong; TRBJ2-7 is a better fit for the DNA end. Germline V gene sequence: CDR1 MDHEN, CDR2 SYDVKM. CDR3 length: 15 amino acids. CDR3 in amino acids: CASREDSSSYNEQYF. For the CDR3, the DNA is TGTGCCAGCAGGGAAGACAGTAGCTCCTACAATGAGCAGTACTTC.

The genes are TRBV3-1 and TRBJ2-7; TRBD1 is a possible D gene (6 bases). Germline CDR1 LGHDT, CDR2 YNNKEL (reference sequence). V gave up 5 bases and J gave up 2 bases, with 10 bases separating them. CDR3 size: 13 residues. This CDR3 is CASSWDITYEQYF. In nucleotides, the CDR3 is TGTGCCAGCAGCTGGGACATCACCTACGAGCAGTACTTC.

The rearrangement joins TRBV6-5 to TRBJ1-3, with 8 bases matching TRBD1. Germline values: CDR1 MNHEY, CDR2 SVGAGI. Germline trimming cut 6 bases from V and 0 bases from J; bases unmatched to any gene: 4. The CDR3 is 15 amino acids. As DNA, the CDR3 is TGTGCCAGCAGGCCGACAGGGGACTCTGGAAACACCATATATTTT. Translation: CASRPTGDSGNTIYF.

This clonotype was counted between two and nine times. The V and J genes are TRBV28 and TRBJ2-4; D is ambiguous. The DNA end is a closer match to TRBJ2-7, so the J assignment may be wrong. The CDR3 loop spans 16 amino acids. Germline CDR1 reads MDHEN; CDR2 reads SYDVKM. CDR3 in DNA: TGTGCCAGCAGTTTAGCAGAGGTTGGGGAAACCTACGAGCAGTACTTC. Amino acids: CASSLAEVGETYEQYF.

The chain has TRBV29-1 and TRBJ2-3, with TRBD2 matching 12 bases. The CDR3 is 16 amino acids. With V trimmed by 3 bases and J by 4 bases, 8 bases remained unmatched. CDR1 and CDR2 (germline): SQVTM, ANQGSEA. CDR3 residues: CSVDGASGGGADTQYF. The CDR3 DNA is TGCAGCGTTGACGGGGCTAGCGGGGGGGGAGCAGATACGCAGTATTTT.

The chain couples TRBV30 to TRBJ1-2; no clear D gene. CDR1 is GTSNPN and CDR2 is SVGIG in the germline V gene (reference sequence). Between the trimmed V and J ends, which lost 1 base and 7 bases, there was a span of 10 bases. The CDR3 sequence is 12 residues long. CDR3 in DNA: TGTGCCTGGAGTGGACGAGGACGTGGCTACACCTTC. Its translation is CAWSGRGRGYTF.